This TCR beta chain is drawn from a study of spatial heterogeneity in lung cancer. A single record per CDR3 protein comes from TCRdb applying MiXCR to the 5' RACE reads. The sample holds more than 9,000 distinct CDR3 sequences, roughly 6% seen once. The germline V and J ends were trimmed by 2 bases and 5 bases, with 9 bases remaining between them. The germline V gene encodes CDR1 LGHNA and CDR2 YNFKEQ. The CDR3 is made up of 13 amino acids. This clonotype was detected ten times or more. This sample's time point: sample taken at primary tumor resection. The donor group consisted of around 66 patients who had untreated, early-stage non-small cell lung cancer. Researchers sequenced whole RNA taken from tumor, nontumor lung or frozen PBMC without sorting.

This sequence originates from a male donor with early-stage non-small cell lung cancer. The specimen was normal lung tissue next to the tumor, collected at surgery. V usage is TRBV4-2 and J usage is TRBJ2-5; D unclear. This chain's CDR3 is CASSQKPEETQYF. In DNA form, the CDR3 reads TGTGCCAGCAGCCAAAAGCCGGAGGAGACCCAGTACTTC.